Presented here are 8 T cell receptor beta chains from one specimen sequenced in a study of beta chain features in type 1 diabetes. Expressed TCRB transcripts were sequenced because the entire RNA isolate underwent reverse transcription. TCRdb's copy holds only in-frame clones and misses some; the assay was immunoSEQ multiplex PCR. The sample records under 300,000 clones, around 7.3% being singletons. The sample taken for sequencing was central memory CD4+ T cells from blood. These receptors originate from a woman aged 18-30 years in good health.

This clone has more than one count but fewer than ten. The CDR3 spells CASKVGGGDSPLHF. The CDR3 nucleotides are TGTGCCAGCAAAGTAGGGGGGGGCGATTCACCCCTCCACTTT. This chain connects TRBV28 to TRBJ1-6, with a possible D match to TRBD1 (6 bases). V was shortened by 7 bases and J by 8 bases, with 15 bases between the two germline ends. This CDR3 is 14 amino acids long. Germline loops: CDR1 MDHEN, CDR2 SYDVKM.

This clone has a count of ten or more. The chain links TRBV5-6 to TRBJ1-4, with D maybe TRBD1 (6 bases). The CDR3 consists of 14 residues. CDR1 is SGHDT and CDR2 is YYEEEE in the germline V gene. Trimming left V 1 base short and J 5 bases short, with 9 bases between. The CDR3 sequence: CASSLTGLNEKLFF. The CDR3 DNA follows: TGTGCCAGCAGCTTGACAGGGTTGAATGAAAAACTGTTTTTT.

V gene TRBV11-2 combines with J gene TRBJ2-3; 8 nucleotides match TRBD2. The V segment lost 2 bases and the J segment 2 bases; nucleotides outside the gene matches: 6. Germline V CDR1 and CDR2: SGHAT, FQNNGV. The CDR3 has 16 residues. As DNA, the CDR3 is TGTGCCAGCAGCTTAACTAGCGGACCTCTCACAGATACGCAGTATTTT. Translating it yields CASSLTSGPLTDTQYF.

This clone showed up many times. The J gene is TRBJ2-6, the V gene TRBV7-2; D gene uncertain. This CDR3 is 16 amino acids long. CDR1 is SGHTA, CDR2 FQGNSA, per germline. Trimming removed 5 bases from V and 2 bases from J, with 13 bases in between. Here the CDR3 reads CASSPPTWAGANVLTF. In nucleotides, the CDR3 is TGTGCCAGCAGCCCCCCGACGTGGGCTGGGGCCAACGTCCTGACTTTC. Full variable domain (missing parts from reference TRBV7-2 and TRBJ2-6): GAGVSQSPSNKVTEKGKDVELRCDPISGHTALYWYRQSLGQGLEFLIYFQGNSAPDKSGLPSDRFSAERTGGSVSTLTIQRTQQEDSAVYLCASSPPTWAGANVLTFGAGSRLTVL.

Of note for this clone: A read error is possible here, since a much larger clone lies one base away. The rearrangement links TRBV5-4 to TRBJ1-1, with TRBD1 matching over 8 bases. V was clipped by 2 bases and J by 2 bases; unmatched bases: 17. This CDR3 is built from 19 residues. Germline V gene sequence: CDR1 SGHNT, CDR2 YYREEE (reference sequence). This CDR3 is CASSFALLAAGGPNTEAFF. CDR3 DNA sequence: TGTGCCAGCAGCTTCGCTCTTTTGGCCGCAGGGGGCCCCAACACTGAAGCTTTCTTT. Based on the CDR3 plus reference TRBV5-4 and TRBJ1-1, the full variable domain is ETGVTQSPTHLIKTRGQQVTLRCSSQSGHNTVSWYQQALGQGPQFIFQYYREEENGRGNFPPRFSGLQFPNYSSELNVNALELDDSALYLCASSFALLAAGGPNTEAFFGQGTRLTVV.

This clone was counted a few times. V usage is TRBV5-4 and J usage is TRBJ1-1, with TRBD1 identical over 7 bases. Germline V gene data show CDR1 as SGHNT and CDR2 as YYREEE (reference sequence). The CDR3 has 14 amino acids. V shed 5 bases, J shed 4 bases, and the junction held 8 bases outside the gene matches. The CDR3 coding sequence is TGTGCCAGCAGTATTAAGACAGGGCCCACTGAAGCTTTCTTT. Amino acids: CASSIKTGPTEAFF.

V is TRBV15 and J is TRBJ2-2; no reliable D call. This CDR3 has 13 amino acids. Per the germline V gene, CDR1 is LNHNV and CDR2 is YYDKDF (reference sequence). V lost 1 base and J 7 bases, leaving 7 bases between the germline ends. CDR3 DNA: TGTGCCACCAGCAGAGTGGGCGACGGGGAGCTGTTTTTT. This gives the protein CATSRVGDGELFF.

At least ten counts were recorded for this clone. The J gene is TRBJ1-4, the V gene TRBV27; 7 bases match TRBD1. The CDR3 covers 14 residues. The J segment lost 5 bases and the V segment lost 5 bases, leaving 5 bases of the junction unmatched. Germline assignment: CDR1 MNHEY and CDR2 SMNVEV (reference sequence). CDR3 amino acids: CASSHGTENEKLFF. Here the CDR3 DNA reads TGTGCCAGCAGTCACGGGACAGAGAATGAAAAACTGTTTTTT.